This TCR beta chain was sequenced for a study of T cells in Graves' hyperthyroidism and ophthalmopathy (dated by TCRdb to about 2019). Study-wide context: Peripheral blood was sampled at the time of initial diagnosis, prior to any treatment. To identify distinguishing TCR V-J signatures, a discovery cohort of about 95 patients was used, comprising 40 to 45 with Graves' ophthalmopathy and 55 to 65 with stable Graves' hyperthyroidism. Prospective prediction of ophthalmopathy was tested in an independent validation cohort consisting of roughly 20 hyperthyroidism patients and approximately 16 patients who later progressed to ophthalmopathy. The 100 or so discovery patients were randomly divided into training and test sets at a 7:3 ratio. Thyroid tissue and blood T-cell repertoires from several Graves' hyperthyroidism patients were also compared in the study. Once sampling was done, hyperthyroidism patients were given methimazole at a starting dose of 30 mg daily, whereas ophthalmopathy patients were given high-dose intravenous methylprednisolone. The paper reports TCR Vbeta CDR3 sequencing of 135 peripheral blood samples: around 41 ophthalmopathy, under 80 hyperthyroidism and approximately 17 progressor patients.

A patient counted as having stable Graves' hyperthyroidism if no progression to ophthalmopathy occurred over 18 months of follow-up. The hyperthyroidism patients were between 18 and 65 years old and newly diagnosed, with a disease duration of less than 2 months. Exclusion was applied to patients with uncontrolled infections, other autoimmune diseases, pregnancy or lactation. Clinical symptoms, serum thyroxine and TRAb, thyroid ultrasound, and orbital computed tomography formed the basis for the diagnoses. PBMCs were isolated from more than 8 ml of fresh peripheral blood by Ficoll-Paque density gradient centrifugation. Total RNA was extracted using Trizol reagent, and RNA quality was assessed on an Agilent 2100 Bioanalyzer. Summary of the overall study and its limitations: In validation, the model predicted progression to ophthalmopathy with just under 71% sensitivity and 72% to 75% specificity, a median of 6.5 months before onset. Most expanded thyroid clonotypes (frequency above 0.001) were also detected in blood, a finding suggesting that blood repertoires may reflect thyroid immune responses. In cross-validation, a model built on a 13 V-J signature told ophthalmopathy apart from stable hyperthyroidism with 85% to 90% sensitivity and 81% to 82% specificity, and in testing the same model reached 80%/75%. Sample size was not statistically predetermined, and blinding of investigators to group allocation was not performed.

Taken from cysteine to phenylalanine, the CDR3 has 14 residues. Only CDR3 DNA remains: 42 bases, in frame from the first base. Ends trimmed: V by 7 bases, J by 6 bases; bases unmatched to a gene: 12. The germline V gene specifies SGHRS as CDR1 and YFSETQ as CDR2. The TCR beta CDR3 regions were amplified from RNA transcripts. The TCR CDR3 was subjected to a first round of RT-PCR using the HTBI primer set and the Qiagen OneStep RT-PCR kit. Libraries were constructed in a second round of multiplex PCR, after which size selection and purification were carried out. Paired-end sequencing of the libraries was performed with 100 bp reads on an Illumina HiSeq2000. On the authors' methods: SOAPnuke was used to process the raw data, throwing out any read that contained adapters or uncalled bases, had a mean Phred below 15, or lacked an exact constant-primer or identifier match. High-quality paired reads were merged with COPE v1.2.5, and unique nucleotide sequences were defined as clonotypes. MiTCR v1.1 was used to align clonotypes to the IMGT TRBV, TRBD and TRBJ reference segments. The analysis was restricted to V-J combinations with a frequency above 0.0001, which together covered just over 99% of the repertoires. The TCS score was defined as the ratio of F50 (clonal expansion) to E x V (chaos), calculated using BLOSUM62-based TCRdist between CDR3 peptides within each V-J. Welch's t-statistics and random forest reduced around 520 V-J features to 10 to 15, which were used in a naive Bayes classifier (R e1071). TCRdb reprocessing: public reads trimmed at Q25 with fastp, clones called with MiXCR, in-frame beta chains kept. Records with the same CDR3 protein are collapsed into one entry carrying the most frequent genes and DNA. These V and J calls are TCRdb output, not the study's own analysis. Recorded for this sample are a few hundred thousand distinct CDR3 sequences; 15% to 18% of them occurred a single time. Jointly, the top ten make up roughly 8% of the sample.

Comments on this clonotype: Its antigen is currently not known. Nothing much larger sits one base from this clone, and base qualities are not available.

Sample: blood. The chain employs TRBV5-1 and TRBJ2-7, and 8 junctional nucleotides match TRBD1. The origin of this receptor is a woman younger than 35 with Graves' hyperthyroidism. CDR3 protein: CASYQTGGPGEQYF. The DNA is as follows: TGCGCCAGCTACCAAACAGGGGGTCCTGGCGAGCAGTACTTC.